These 9 T cell receptor beta chains were all obtained from the same sample, sequenced in a study of metastatic and nonmetastatic thyroid tumors. Every patient was untreated before thyroid surgery. TCRdb re-analyzed the PCR reads through MiXCR. Here the sample spans approximately 12,000 clones, approximately 21% being singletons. The specimen was adjacent normal tissue. These receptors originate from a female donor with papillary thyroid cancer or a benign thyroid nodule (not recorded which). Some clones in this sample may be carry-over from other donors' samples.

Comment on this clone: This CDR3 fails to terminate in the conserved phenylalanine or tryptophan, so it likely reflects a read error. The chain is built from TRBV20-1 and TRBJ2-5, with D tentatively TRBD2 (6 bases). Per the germline V gene, CDR1 is DFQATT and CDR2 is SNEGSKA (reference sequence). CDR3 size: 14 residues. V lost 4 bases to trimming and J lost 5 bases, with 17 bases between them. The CDR3 here is CSAIVGLKTETQYL. The CDR3 DNA reads TGCAGTGCTATAGTGGGACTTAAGACCGAGACCCAGTACCTC.

The chain recombines TRBV7-9 with TRBJ2-1; D might be TRBD1 or TRBD2, each matching 5 bases. The CDR3 is 11 amino acids. Germline V gives CDR1 SEHNR, CDR2 FQNEAQ (reference sequence). V was clipped by 5 bases and J by 10 bases, with 9 bases between them. CDR3 amino acids: CASSRWGEQFF. CDR3 nucleotide sequence: TGTGCCAGCAGCCGATGGGGGGAGCAGTTCTTC.

Turning to this clone: At one end the junction does not follow the germline gene, possibly because of a read error. The V gene is TRBV15, the J gene TRBJ1-6; D call uncertain. Germline assignment: CDR1 LNHNV and CDR2 YYDKDF (reference sequence). The CDR3 has 15 amino acids. CDR3 amino acids: CATSRDPGRVSPLHF. For the CDR3, the DNA is TGTGCCACCAGCAGGGACCCCGGGAGGGTCTCACCACTCCACTTT. The full variable domain, completed using reference TRBV15 and TRBJ1-6, is DAMVIQNPRYQVTQFGKPVTLSCSQTLNHNVMYWYQQKSSQAPKLLFHYYDKDFNNEADTPDNFQSRRPNTSFCFLDIRSPGLGDTAMYLCATSRDPGRVSPLHFGNGTRLTVT.

This clone was picked up a small number of times. Germline is not matched at one junction end, which may reflect a read error. The chain uses TRBV27 and TRBJ1-1, with D unresolved. The CDR3 runs to 13 residues. Germline CDR1 and CDR2: MNHEY and SMNVEV (reference sequence). In nucleotides, the CDR3 is TGTGCCAGCAGTGTCAACATAAACACTGAAGATTTCTTT. Translated, it gives CASSVNINTEDFF.

The chain combines TRBV10-2 with TRBJ2-7; D remains unclear. The ends were cut back, 5 bases at V and 10 bases at J, with 18 bases in the middle. The CDR3 has 13 residues. Germline CDR1 is WSHSY and CDR2 is SAAADI. Here the CDR3 reads CASSLFIETLQYF. Written as DNA, the CDR3 is TGCGCCAGCAGTCTCTTTATCGAGACACTCCAGTACTTC.

Only a few counts were recorded for this clone. V and J are TRBV28 and TRBJ2-7; TRBD1 agrees at 10 bases. V gave up 8 bases and J gave up 4 bases; unmatched junction bases: 5. From germline, CDR1 is MDHEN and CDR2 SYDVKM. This CDR3 comprises 13 residues. CDR3 in amino acids: CASGTGVMYEQYF. For the CDR3, the DNA is TGTGCCAGCGGGACAGGGGTGATGTACGAGCAGTACTTC.

By sample fraction, this clone is medium-sized. The chain has TRBV5-1 and TRBJ2-7; 8 nucleotides match TRBD2. After removal of 5 bases from V and 4 bases from J, the junction contained 11 bases not matched to a gene. The CDR3 extends over 15 amino acids. Per the germline V gene, CDR1 is SGHRS and CDR2 is YFSETQ. CDR3 region: CASRTSGTSFYEQYF. For the CDR3, the DNA is TGCGCCAGCAGAACTAGCGGCACCTCCTTTTACGAGCAGTACTTC.

This clone showed up just a few times. This chain uses TRBV2 with TRBJ2-7, with a weak D call TRBD2 (5 bases). CDR3 length equals 14 residues. The V end was cut by 6 bases, the J end by 0 bases, with 12 bases between. Looked up from germline, CDR1 is SNHLY and CDR2 is FYNNEI. The DNA of the CDR3 is TGTGCCAGCAGACTGGACTGGTCCTCCTACGAGCAGTACTTC. Translated: CASRLDWSSYEQYF.

Only a few counts were recorded for this clone. The rearrangement links TRBV6-1 to TRBJ2-7, with a tentative D call TRBD1 (5 bases). Germline assignment: CDR1 MNHNS and CDR2 SASEGT. Deletions cut 8 bases from V and 9 bases from J, with 14 bases between. The CDR3 runs to 11 residues. CDR3 amino acids: CASDSGAVQYV. The CDR3, as DNA: TGTGCCAGCGACTCTGGGGCGGTGCAGTACGTC.